This TCR beta chain emerged from a study of blood T cell repertoires in COVID-19. Authors' analysis steps: How many nucleated cells were present was estimated from reference gene primer amplification. The table came from immunoSEQ multiplex PCR; TCRdb's copy has only in-frame clones and leaves some out. Clonal size and the V and J genes are those of that table, whereas D and trimming came from the DNA. This sample carries 290,000 or so clones, about 88% of them seen once, and the ten largest clones take roughly 1.3%. This CDR3 is 20 amino acids long. The V segment lost 3 bases and the J segment 0 bases; nucleotides outside the gene matches: 8. CDR1 LGHNA and CDR2 YNFKEQ come from the germline V gene.

This receptor was identified in a man between 65 and 85 years old with acute or convalescent COVID-19. The rearrangement links TRBV4-2 to TRBJ2-1; the match to TRBD2 covers 16 bases. The sample comprised peripheral blood. CDR3 region: CASSQVGLAGGVRSYNEQFF. CDR3 coding DNA: TGTGCCAGCAGCCAGGTGGGACTAGCGGGGGGGGTACGCTCCTACAATGAGCAGTTCTTC.